The T cell receptor (beta chain) described here comes from a study of T cell responses to AZD1222 COVID-19 vaccine. Whole-study context: Pooling of second doses given at about 4 or about 12 weeks was done. Overall study findings and caveats: Scientists sampled the repertoires only once the peak T cell response had passed. Donors in the cohort were predominantly white British and more often female, and clonal diversity was possibly underestimated.

The V and J ends lost 7 bases and 8 bases respectively, with 9 bases between them. This CDR3 comprises 11 residues. The germline gives CDR1 SGHVS, CDR2 FQNEAQ. Note on this clone: Its target is unknown.

Only in-frame clones appear in the TCRdb table, and some are missing; sequencing was by immunoSEQ multiplex PCR. This sample has around 78,000 clones; approximately 90% occur once, and the top ten carry roughly a quarter. The V gene is TRBV7-8, the J gene TRBJ2-1, with D perhaps TRBD2 (7 bases). The source is an adult in good health. The sequencing here drew on peripheral blood, taken on day 0 of AZD1222 vaccination. This CDR3 is CASKGGDEQFF. The CDR3 DNA sequence: TGTGCCAGCAAAGGGGGGGATGAGCAGTTCTTC.